This TCR beta chain was captured by sequencing in a study of blood T cell repertoires in COVID-19. In the study overall: Spain, Italy and the United States supplied samples that represented acute and convalescent COVID-19. T cells, B-cell-depleted T cells, or PBMCs supplied cDNA or gDNA.

The CDR3 covers 15 residues. The V segment lost 5 bases and the J segment 8 bases; nucleotides outside the gene matches: 6. The V gene's germline CDR1 is MDHEN and CDR2 SYDVKM. In the authors' methods: Amplification from reference gene primers served as the basis for estimated nucleated cell counts. Generated by immunoSEQ multiplex PCR, the TCRdb table keeps only in-frame clones and is missing some. V and J calls and clone size are copied from that table; D and trimming were computed from the DNA. This repertoire shows fewer than 80,000 clones, nearly 90% found once; its top ten account for about 4.9%.

The sample consisted of peripheral blood. The TCR comes from a woman aged 45-65 years with active COVID-19. The chain joins TRBV28 to TRBJ2-1, with TRBD2 matching over 13 bases. Written as DNA, the CDR3 is TGTGCCAGCAGTCCCTGGACTAGCGGGAGCGATGAGCAGTTCTTC. It specifies CASSPWTSGSDEQFF.